Sequencing of this TCR beta chain was carried out in a study of T cells in Graves' hyperthyroidism and ophthalmopathy. This clonotype came up many times. The investigators amplified TCR beta CDR3 regions from RNA transcripts. The HTBI primer set served for first-round RT-PCR of the TCR CDR3. TCRdb ran MiXCR on the multiplex PCR reads and lists one entry per CDR3 protein. The sample has roughly 750,000 distinct CDR3 sequences, 16% seen once. The CDR3 sequence is 16 residues long. J lost 5 bases, V lost 4 bases, and 9 bases had no gene match. Per germline, CDR1 MNHEY and CDR2 SMNVEV (reference sequence).

The V gene is TRBV27, the J gene TRBJ2-7; 12 bases fit TRBD2. The sequenced sample consisted of blood. The source of this sequence is a man aged 18 to 29 with Graves' hyperthyroidism. The CDR3 protein is CASSSTSGRLVNEQYF. In DNA form, the CDR3 reads TGTGCCAGCAGTTCGACTAGCGGGAGATTAGTTAACGAGCAGTACTTC.